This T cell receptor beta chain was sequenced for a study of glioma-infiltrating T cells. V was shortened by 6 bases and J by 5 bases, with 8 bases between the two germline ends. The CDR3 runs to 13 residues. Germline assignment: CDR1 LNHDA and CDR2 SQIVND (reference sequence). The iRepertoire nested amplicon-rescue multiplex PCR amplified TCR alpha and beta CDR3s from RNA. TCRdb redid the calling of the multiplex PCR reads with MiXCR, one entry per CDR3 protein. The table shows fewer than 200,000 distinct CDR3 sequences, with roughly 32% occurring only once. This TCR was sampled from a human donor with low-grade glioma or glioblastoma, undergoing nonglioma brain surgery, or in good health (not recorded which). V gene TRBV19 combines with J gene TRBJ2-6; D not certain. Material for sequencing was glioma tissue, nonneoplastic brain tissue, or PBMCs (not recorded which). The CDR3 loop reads CASRGSWANVLTF. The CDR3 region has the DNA TGTGCCAGTAGAGGTTCTTGGGCCAACGTCCTGACTTTC.